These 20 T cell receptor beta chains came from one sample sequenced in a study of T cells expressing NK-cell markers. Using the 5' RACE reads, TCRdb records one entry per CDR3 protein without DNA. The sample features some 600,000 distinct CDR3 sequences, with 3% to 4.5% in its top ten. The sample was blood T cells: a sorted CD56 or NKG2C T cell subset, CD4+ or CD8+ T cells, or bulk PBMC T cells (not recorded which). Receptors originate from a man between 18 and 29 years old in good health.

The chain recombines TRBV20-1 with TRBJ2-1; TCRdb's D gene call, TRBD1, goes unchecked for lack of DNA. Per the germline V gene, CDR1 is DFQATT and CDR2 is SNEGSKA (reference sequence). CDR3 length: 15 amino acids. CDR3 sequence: CSARDHGTGLGEQFF.

This CDR3 is CASSSSESYEQYF. The V and J genes are TRBV5-1 and TRBJ2-7. Looked up from germline, CDR1 is SGHRS and CDR2 is YFSETQ. This CDR3 is built from 13 residues.

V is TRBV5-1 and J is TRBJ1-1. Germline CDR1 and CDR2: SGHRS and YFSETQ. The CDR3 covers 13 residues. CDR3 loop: CASSLTRNTEAFF.

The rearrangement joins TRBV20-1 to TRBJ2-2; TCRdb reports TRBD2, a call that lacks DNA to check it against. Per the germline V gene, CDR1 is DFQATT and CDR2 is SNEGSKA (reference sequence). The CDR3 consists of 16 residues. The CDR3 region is CSASRVPPPNTGELFF.

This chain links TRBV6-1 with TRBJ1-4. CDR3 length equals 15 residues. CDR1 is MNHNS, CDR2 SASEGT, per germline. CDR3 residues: CASGRTRGGSEKLFF.

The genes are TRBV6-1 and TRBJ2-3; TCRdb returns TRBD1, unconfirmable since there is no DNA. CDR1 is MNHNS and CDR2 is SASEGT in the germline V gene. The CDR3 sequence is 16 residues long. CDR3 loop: CASTLLGAVHTDTQYF.

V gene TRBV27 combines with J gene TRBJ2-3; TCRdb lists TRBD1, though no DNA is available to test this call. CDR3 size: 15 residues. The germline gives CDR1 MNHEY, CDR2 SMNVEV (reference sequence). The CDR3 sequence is CASSSPGTGLDTQYF.

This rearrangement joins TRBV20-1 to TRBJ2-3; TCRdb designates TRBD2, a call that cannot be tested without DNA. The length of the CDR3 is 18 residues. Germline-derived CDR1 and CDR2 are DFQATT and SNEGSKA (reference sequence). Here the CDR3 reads CSARPRVPDTPKWDTQYF.

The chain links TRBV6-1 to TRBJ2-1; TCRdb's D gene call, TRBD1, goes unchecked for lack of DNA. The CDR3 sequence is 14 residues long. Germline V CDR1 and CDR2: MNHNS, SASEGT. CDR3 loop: CASSSRTGAGEQFF.

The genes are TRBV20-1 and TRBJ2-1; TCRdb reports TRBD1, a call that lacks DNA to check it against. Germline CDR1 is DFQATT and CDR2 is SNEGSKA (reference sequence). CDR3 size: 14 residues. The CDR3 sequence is CSATPGRFGNEQFF.

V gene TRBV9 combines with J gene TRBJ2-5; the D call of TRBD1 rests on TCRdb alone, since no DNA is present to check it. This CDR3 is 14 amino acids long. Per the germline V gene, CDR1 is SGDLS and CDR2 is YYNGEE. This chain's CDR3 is CASSETSGARAQYF.

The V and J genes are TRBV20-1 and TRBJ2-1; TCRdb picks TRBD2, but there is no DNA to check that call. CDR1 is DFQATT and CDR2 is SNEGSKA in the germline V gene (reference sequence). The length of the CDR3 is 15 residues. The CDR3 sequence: CSATRSGSSYNEQFF.

The CDR3 sequence: CASSLKGLAASTDTQYF. The chain recombines TRBV3-1 with TRBJ2-3; TCRdb designates TRBD2, a call that cannot be tested without DNA. Germline lookup yields CDR1 LGHDT and CDR2 YNNKEL (reference sequence). The CDR3 has 17 amino acids.

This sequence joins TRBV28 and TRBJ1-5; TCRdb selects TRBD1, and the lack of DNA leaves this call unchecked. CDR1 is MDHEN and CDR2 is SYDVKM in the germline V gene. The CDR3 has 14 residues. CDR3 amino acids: CASSGQSSNQPQHF.

The CDR3 region is CASSQERTGGTYGYTF. This chain joins TRBV3-1 and TRBJ1-2; as DNA is missing, the TRBD1 call by TCRdb cannot be tested. Germline CDR1 reads LGHDT; CDR2 reads YNNKEL (reference sequence). The CDR3 is 16 amino acids.

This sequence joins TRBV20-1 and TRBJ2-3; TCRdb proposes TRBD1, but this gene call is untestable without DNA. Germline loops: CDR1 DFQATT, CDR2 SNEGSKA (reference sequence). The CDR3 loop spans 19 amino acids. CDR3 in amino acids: CSAAMDRHADGGSTDTQYF.

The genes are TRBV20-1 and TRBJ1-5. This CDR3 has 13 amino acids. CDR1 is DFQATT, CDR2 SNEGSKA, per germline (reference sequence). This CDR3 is CSAKRGRYQPQHF.

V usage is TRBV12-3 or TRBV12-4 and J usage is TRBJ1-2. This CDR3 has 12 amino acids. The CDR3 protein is CASSPLRAQGTF.

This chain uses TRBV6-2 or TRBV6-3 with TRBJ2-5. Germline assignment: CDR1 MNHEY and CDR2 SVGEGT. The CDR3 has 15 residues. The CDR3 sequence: CASSYEARPQETQYF.

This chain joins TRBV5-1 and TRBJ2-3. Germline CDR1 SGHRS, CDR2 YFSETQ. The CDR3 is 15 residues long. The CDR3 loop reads CASSLLPEQTDTQYF.